These 7 T cell receptor beta chains were all obtained from the same sample, sequenced in a study of beta chain features in type 1 diabetes. Investigators reverse transcribed all isolated RNA, so they sequenced expressed TCRB transcripts. Sequencing used immunoSEQ multiplex PCR; TCRdb keeps in-frame clones, though not all of them. The table lists 110,000 to 150,000 clones, 6.9% of them singletons. Sequenced sample: central memory CD4+ T cells from blood. Receptors originate from a woman under 40 in good health.

This clone was detected only a few times. The chain carries TRBV30 and TRBJ2-1, with 7 bases that match TRBD2. The CDR3 loop spans 13 amino acids. The V and J ends lost 3 bases and 7 bases, in that order; junction bases with no gene match: 6. Germline V gene lookup returns CDR1 GTSNPN and CDR2 SVGIG (reference sequence). DNA of the CDR3: TGTGCCTGGAGATACGGGAGGATGAATGAGCAGTTCTTC. This sequence encodes CAWRYGRMNEQFF.

This clone appeared a few times. The chain joins TRBV27 to TRBJ1-2; maybe TRBD1 (6 bases). The CDR3 contains 15 residues. Trimming stripped 6 bases from V and 8 bases from J, with 22 bases between. Germline values: CDR1 MNHEY, CDR2 SMNVEV (reference sequence). The CDR3 bases are TGTGCCAGCAGCCCGTCAGGGGCACAGGGAAAGGGCTACACCTTC. Translating it yields CASSPSGAQGKGYTF.

At least ten counts were recorded for this clone. Compared with germline, one end of the junction differs, possibly owing to a read error. The CDR3 loop is CATGRLAGGFYNEQFF. DNA for the CDR3: TGTGCCACCGGCAGACTAGCGGGAGGGTTCTACAATGAGCAGTTCTTC. The genes are TRBV15 and TRBJ2-1, with 14 bases fitting TRBD2. Germline-derived CDR1 and CDR2 are LNHNV and YYDKDF (reference sequence). CDR3 length equals 16 residues.

The V call is TRBV11-2, the J call TRBJ2-5, with TRBD2 matching 10 bases. The CDR3 loop spans 16 amino acids. Looked up from germline, CDR1 is SGHAT and CDR2 is FQNNGV. J gave up 2 bases and V 5 bases, and 8 bases lay outside the gene matches. The CDR3 loop is CASSGGVAGGQETQYF. The CDR3 DNA follows: TGTGCCAGCAGCGGAGGTGTAGCGGGGGGACAAGAGACCCAGTACTTC.

This clone showed up just a few times. The V call is TRBV5-1, the J call TRBJ1-4; TRBD1 is a possible D gene (5 bases). CDR3 size: 14 residues. CDR1 SGHRS and CDR2 YFSETQ come from the germline V gene. Trimming shortened V by 0 bases and J by 7 bases, and 10 bases separated the two germline ends. The DNA of the CDR3 is TGCGCCAGCAGCTTGGGTCAGGGCGGTGAAAAACTGTTTTTT. It codes for CASSLGQGGEKLFF.

The chain uses TRBV28 and TRBJ2-7; 9 nucleotides match TRBD1. CDR1 is MDHEN, CDR2 SYDVKM, per germline. CDR3 length equals 15 residues. Germline trimming cut 4 bases from V and 2 bases from J; bases unmatched to any gene: 6. The CDR3 sequence: CASSSSGTGPYEQYF. Written as DNA, the CDR3 is TGTGCCAGCAGTTCGTCCGGGACAGGGCCCTACGAGCAGTACTTC.

The chain has TRBV19 and TRBJ2-7; TRBD2 might be the D (5 bases). The ends were cut back, 5 bases at V and 0 bases at J, with 14 bases in the middle. The CDR3 loop spans 15 amino acids. Germline V gene sequence: CDR1 LNHDA, CDR2 SQIVND (reference sequence). CDR3 in DNA: TGTGCCAGTAGTCTTGTATACAGCGGCTCCTACGAGCAGTACTTC. Protein sequence: CASSLVYSGSYEQYF.